This is a list of T cell receptor beta chains from one sample in a study of lymphopenia after photon versus proton radiotherapy. This table comes from immunoSEQ multiplex PCR, and its TCRdb copy is limited to in-frame clones, with some not included. The sample gives about 65,000 clones, over 70% of which show up once; about 10% is in the top ten. The specimen comprised peripheral blood, sampled from a patient treated with proton-based radiotherapy. These receptors were taken from a man of 80 years or more with esophageal cancer. Both conserved end residues are part of each CDR3. The order of the fields is D gene, clone size, V gene, J gene, CDR3 protein, CDR3 DNA. The D gene is left open where the match is weak. Part of the rows lack a size; the others show once, few, many or a class for expanded clones.

>TRBD1|few|TRBV5-5|TRBJ2-2
CASSLGLQGAFVGELFF
TGTGCCAGCAGCTTGGGGCTACAGGGGGCATTCGTCGGGGAGCTGTTTTTT
>-|-|TRBV5-1|TRBJ2-1
CASSSNYNEQFF
TGCGCCAGCAGCTCCAACTACAATGAGCAGTTCTTC
>-|-|TRBV7-9|TRBJ2-5
CASSLVAPQETQYF
TGTGCCAGCAGCTTAGTGGCCCCACAAGAGACCCAGTACTTC
>-|few|TRBV7-9|TRBJ2-5
CASSFRETQYF
TGTGCCAGCAGCTTTCGAGAGACCCAGTACTTC
>TRBD1|-|TRBV19|TRBJ2-1
CASRGTGINEQFF
TGTGCCAGTAGAGGGACAGGGATCAATGAGCAGTTCTTC
>-|-|TRBV28|TRBJ1-4
CASSPAGEKLFF
TGTGCCAGCAGTCCGGCAGGGGAAAAACTGTTTTTT
>-|once|TRBV18|TRBJ2-3
CASSLTTDTQYF
TGTGCCAGCTCACTTACCACAGATACGCAGTATTTT
>TRBD2|-|TRBV5-1|TRBJ2-1
CASSPQAGSSYNEQFF
TGCGCCAGCAGCCCCCAAGCGGGGAGCTCCTACAATGAGCAGTTCTTC
>TRBD1|-|TRBV4-1|TRBJ1-5
CASSQAGQGDQPQHF
TGCGCCAGCAGCCAAGCGGGCCAGGGGGATCAGCCCCAGCATTTT
>-|-|TRBV7-2|TRBJ1-6
CASSPDLTGWTLHF
TGTGCCAGCAGCCCGGACCTAACGGGGTGGACCCTCCACTTT
>-|few|TRBV2|TRBJ2-7
CASSDPRPPGIARLEQYF
TGTGCCAGCAGTGACCCCCGTCCCCCCGGGATCGCTCGCCTCGAGCAGTACTTC
>-|-|TRBV7-8|TRBJ2-7
CASSLTDTGSNEQYF
TGTGCCAGCAGCTTGACCGATACAGGGAGCAACGAGCAGTACTTC
>-|-|TRBV7-9|TRBJ2-1
CASSLASQGGFF
TGTGCCAGCAGCTTAGCTAGCCAGGGTGGTTTCTTC
>TRBD1|-|TRBV29-1|TRBJ2-1
CSVTGQGYNEQFF
TGCAGCGTTACGGGACAGGGGTACAATGAGCAGTTCTTC
>-|-|TRBV5-6|TRBJ2-7
CASSHWAVRISYEQYF
TGTGCCAGCAGCCACTGGGCCGTAAGAATCTCCTACGAGCAGTACTTC
>-|-|TRBV4-3|TRBJ1-2
CASSQERNYGYTF
TGCGCCAGCAGCCAAGAAAGGAACTATGGCTACACCTTC